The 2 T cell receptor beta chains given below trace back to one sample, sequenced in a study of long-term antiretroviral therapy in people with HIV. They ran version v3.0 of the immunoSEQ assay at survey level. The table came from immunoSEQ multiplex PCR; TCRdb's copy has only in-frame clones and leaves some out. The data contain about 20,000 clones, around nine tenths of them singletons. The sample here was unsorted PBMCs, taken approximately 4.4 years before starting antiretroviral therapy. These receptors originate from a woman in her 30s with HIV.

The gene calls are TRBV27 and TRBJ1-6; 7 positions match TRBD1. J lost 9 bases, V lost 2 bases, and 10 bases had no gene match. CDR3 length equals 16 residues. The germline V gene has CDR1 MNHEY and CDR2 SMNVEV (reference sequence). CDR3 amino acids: CASSLGFTGVVSPLHF. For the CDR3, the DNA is TGTGCCAGCAGTTTAGGGTTCACAGGGGTTGTTTCACCCCTCCACTTT.

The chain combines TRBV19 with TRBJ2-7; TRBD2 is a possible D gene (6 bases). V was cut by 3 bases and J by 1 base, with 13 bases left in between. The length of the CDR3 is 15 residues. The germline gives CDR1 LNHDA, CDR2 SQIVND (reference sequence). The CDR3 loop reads CASSMAAGLSYEQYF. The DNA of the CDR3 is TGTGCCAGTAGTATGGCCGCGGGGCTTTCCTACGAGCAGTACTTC.